A selection of T cell receptor beta chains follows, all from one sample in a study of cytomegalovirus exposure and HLA in healthy donors. This table comes from immunoSEQ multiplex PCR, and its TCRdb copy is limited to in-frame clones, with some not included. This repertoire shows some 68,000 clones, roughly 94% found once; its top ten account for under 1.5%. The sequenced sample was PBMCs. These receptor sequences come from a man between 18 and 35 years old in good health and CMV-seropositive. Both conserved end residues are part of each CDR3. Each record gives: V gene, D gene, clone size, J gene, CDR3 DNA, CDR3 protein. The D gene is left open where the match is weak. Only some rows state a clone size, as once, few, many or a class for expanded clones.

TRBV5-1	TRBD1	-	TRBJ1-1	TGCGCCAGCAGCGAATACAGGGGGAACACTGAAGCTTTCTTT	CASSEYRGNTEAFF
TRBV5-1	-	-	TRBJ1-4	TGCGCCAGCGCTTTAGAAGCAACTAATGAAAAACTGTTTTTT	CASALEATNEKLFF
TRBV5-1	-	-	TRBJ2-5	TGCGCCAGCAGCCCCTGGGACTCCCAAGAGACCCAGTACTTC	CASSPWDSQETQYF
TRBV2	TRBD1	-	TRBJ1-1	TGTGCCAGCGTGGGACAGGGAGACACTGAAGCTTTCTTT	CASVGQGDTEAFF
TRBV5-1	TRBD2	-	TRBJ2-7	TGCGCCAGCAGCTTGGGGTTAGCGGGGACCTACGAGCAGTACTTC	CASSLGLAGTYEQYF
TRBV4-2	-	-	TRBJ2-3	TGTGCCAGCAGCCCCCGACAGGCACCTAGCACAGATACGCAGTATTTT	CASSPRQAPSTDTQYF
TRBV4-1	TRBD1	-	TRBJ1-6	TGCGCCAGCACTGCGGTGGGACAGCGCAATTCACCCCTCCACTTT	CASTAVGQRNSPLHF
TRBV15	TRBD1	-	TRBJ2-1	TGTGCCACCAGCACGCGGACAGGGGGTTACAATGAGCAGTTCTTC	CATSTRTGGYNEQFF
TRBV5-6	TRBD1	-	TRBJ2-7	TGTGCCAGCAGCTTGGTCGAGGCCGGGACAGGTCCCTACGAGCAGTACTTC	CASSLVEAGTGPYEQYF
TRBV29-1	TRBD1	-	TRBJ1-5	TGCAGCGTGACAGGGGTGGGCAATCAGCCCCAGCATTTT	CSVTGVGNQPQHF
TRBV4-1	TRBD2	-	TRBJ2-1	TGCGCCAGCAGCCAAGTTGGTAGCGGGGACTACAATGAGCAGTTCTTC	CASSQVGSGDYNEQFF
TRBV2	TRBD2	-	TRBJ2-3	TGTGCCAGCAGTGACCCCGGGGGGGCCCGGACAGATACGCAGTATTTT	CASSDPGGARTDTQYF
TRBV7-8	-	-	TRBJ2-4	TGTGCCAGCAGCCGGGGTTTGGAAAACATTCAGTACTTC	CASSRGLENIQYF
TRBV9	TRBD2	-	TRBJ2-1	TGTGCCAGCAGCAGACCACTAGCGGGATTTTACAATGAGCAGTTCTTC	CASSRPLAGFYNEQFF
TRBV9	TRBD2	-	TRBJ2-1	TGTGCCAGCAGCGTAATACCAGCGGGAGTCTACAATGAGCAGTTCTTC	CASSVIPAGVYNEQFF
TRBV21-1	-	-	TRBJ2-7	TGTGCCAGCAGCAAACCCAAACCTAGCGGGGGCTCCTACGAGCAGTACTTC	CASSKPKPSGGSYEQYF
TRBV7-8	TRBD2	-	TRBJ2-2	TGTGCCAGCACCAGAGGGCCTAGCGGGAACACCGGGGAGCTGTTTTTT	CASTRGPSGNTGELFF
TRBV2	TRBD2	few	TRBJ2-1	TGTGCCAGCAGTGAACAGCGGGAGGGATTCGAGTTCTTC	CASSEQREGFEFF